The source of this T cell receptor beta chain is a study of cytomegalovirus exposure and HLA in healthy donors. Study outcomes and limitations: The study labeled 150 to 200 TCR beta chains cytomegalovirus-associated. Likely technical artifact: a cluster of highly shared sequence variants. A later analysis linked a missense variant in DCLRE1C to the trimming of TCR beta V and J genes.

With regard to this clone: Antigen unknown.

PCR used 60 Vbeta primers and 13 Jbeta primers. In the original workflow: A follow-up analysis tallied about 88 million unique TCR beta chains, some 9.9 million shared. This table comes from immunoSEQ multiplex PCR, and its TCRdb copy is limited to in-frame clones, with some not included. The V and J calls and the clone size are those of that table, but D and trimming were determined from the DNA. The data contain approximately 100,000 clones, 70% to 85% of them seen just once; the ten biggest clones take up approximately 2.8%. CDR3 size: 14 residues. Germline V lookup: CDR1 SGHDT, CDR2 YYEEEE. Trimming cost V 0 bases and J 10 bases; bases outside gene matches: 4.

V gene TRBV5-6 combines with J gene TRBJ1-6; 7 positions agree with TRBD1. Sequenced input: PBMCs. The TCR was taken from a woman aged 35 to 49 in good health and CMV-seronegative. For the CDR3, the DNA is TGTGCCAGCAGCTTGGGGGACAGAGGATCACCCCTCCACTTT. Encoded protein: CASSLGDRGSPLHF.